The 9 T cell receptor beta chains given below trace back to one sample, sequenced in a study of blood T cell repertoires in COVID-19. Libraries were prepared by immunoSEQ multiplex PCR; TCRdb keeps only in-frame clonotypes and omits some of them. Of more than 110,000 clones in the sample, nearly 80% were seen once. The sample consisted of PBMCs or T cells enriched from blood (not recorded which). These receptors were obtained from a woman in her forties or fifties who had recovered from COVID-19.

This sequence joins TRBV28 and TRBJ1-5; TRBD1 is a possible D gene (5 bases). There are 16 residues in the CDR3. Germline values: CDR1 MDHEN, CDR2 SYDVKM. V gave up 5 bases and J gave up 1 base, with 15 bases separating them. The CDR3 DNA is TGTGCCAGCAGTATCCTGCGTGGGGCGAGCAATCAGCCCCAGCATTTT. The encoded protein is CASSILRGASNQPQHF.

The rearrangement uses TRBV5-1 and TRBJ2-1; D unclear. This CDR3 region has 15 residues. In germline, CDR1 is SGHRS, CDR2 YFSETQ. Deletions cut 0 bases from V and 6 bases from J, with 13 bases between. The CDR3 region has the DNA TGCGCCAGCAGCTTGGAACAGCCCCATCGCAATGAGCAGTTCTTC. It is translated as CASSLEQPHRNEQFF.

The chain is built from TRBV7-9 and TRBJ2-1; D is possibly TRBD2 (6 bases). V dropped 4 bases and J dropped 1 base, with 17 bases sitting between them. Germline values: CDR1 SEHNR, CDR2 FQNEAQ (reference sequence). This CDR3 contains 17 residues. Here the CDR3 DNA reads TGTGCCAGCAGCTCACCTGAGGACTATTATTCCTACAATGAGCAGTTCTTC. This gives the protein CASSSPEDYYSYNEQFF.

The chain combines TRBV19 with TRBJ1-5; D possibly corresponds to TRBD1 (6 bases). In germline, CDR1 is LNHDA, CDR2 SQIVND (reference sequence). V lost 5 bases and J 2 bases, leaving 19 bases between the germline ends. The CDR3 totals 17 residues. The CDR3 sequence is CASSPRIGGGGNQPQHF. For the CDR3, the DNA is TGTGCCAGTAGTCCACGGATAGGGGGGGGAGGCAATCAGCCCCAGCATTTT.

This chain joins TRBV5-5 and TRBJ2-7, with a tentative D call TRBD2 (6 bases). Per germline, CDR1 SGHKS and CDR2 YYEKEE (reference sequence). The CDR3 spans 14 residues. V shed 2 bases and J shed 6 bases, with 15 bases lying between them. The CDR3 DNA sequence: TGTGCCAGCAGCTTCGGGACTGTCCTCAGCGAGCAGTACTTC. This translates into CASSFGTVLSEQYF.

V usage is TRBV13 and J usage is TRBJ1-5, with 7 bases lining up with TRBD1. Per the germline V gene, CDR1 is PRHDT and CDR2 is FYEKMQ (reference sequence). The J segment lost 7 bases and the V segment lost 2 bases, leaving 8 bases of the junction unmatched. CDR3 size: 15 residues. The CDR3 DNA reads TGTGCCAGCAGCTTACGGGCAGGGGGTGGCCAGCCCCAGCATTTT. Protein: CASSLRAGGGQPQHF.

The J gene is TRBJ1-2, the V gene TRBV24-1; D possibly corresponds to TRBD1 (5 bases). Germline V gene lookup returns CDR1 KGHDR and CDR2 SFDVKD. The CDR3 contains 14 residues. V dropped 8 bases and J dropped 0 bases, with 12 bases sitting between them. This chain's CDR3 is CATMGGVSNYGYTF. The CDR3 DNA sequence: TGTGCCACCATGGGGGGAGTTTCTAACTATGGCTACACCTTC.

The chain is built from TRBV5-1 and TRBJ1-6; 10 nucleotides align to TRBD1. CDR3 length: 15 residues. Germline V gene lookup returns CDR1 SGHRS and CDR2 YFSETQ. The ends lost 1 base at V and 8 bases at J; junction bases unmatched: 3. CDR3 in amino acids: CASSLSDRGHSPLHF. DNA of the CDR3: TGCGCCAGCAGCTTGTCCGACAGGGGGCATTCACCCCTCCACTTT.

This clone was recorded only once. In DNA form, the CDR3 reads TGTGCCAGCTCACTGTCGCAGGCTCAAGAGACCCAGTACTTC. Translating gives CASSLSQAQETQYF. The chain recombines TRBV18 with TRBJ2-5; D unresolved. CDR1 KGHSH and CDR2 LQKENI come from the germline V gene. The V gene lost 4 bases and the J gene lost 2 bases, with 11 bases spanning the gap. The CDR3 sequence is 14 residues long.